This T cell receptor (beta chain) was profiled in a study of cytomegalovirus exposure and HLA in healthy donors listed by TCRdb under 2017. In the study overall: An earlier analysis of approximately 640 of the donors reported 276 Gb of sequence data and around 110 million unique TCR beta sequences from roughly 180 million T cells. HLA typing included class I and class II loci at four-digit resolution. An early release that covered approximately 600 HLA-typed donors contained approximately 300 gigabases of sequencing data and 70 million to 100 million unique TCR sequences. Among roughly 400 genotyped donors of the cohort, an average of around 250,000 unique TCR beta nucleotide sequences was sequenced per donor, of which about 19% were non-productive. Typing coverage varied by locus: roughly 620-630 donors for A, B, C, DRB1 and DQB1; more than 500 for DQA1; more than 600 for DPA1; fewer than 480 for DPB1. The later analysis used no new phenotypic data to find candidate immune exposures, relying instead on TCR beta sequences and their occurrence across donors. Among the roughly 390 genotyped donors, around 81% belonged to the genetic ancestry cluster associated with self-reported Caucasian donors. Every repertoire in the discovery cohort had been generated on one and the same sequencing platform. To study patterns of TCR occurrence, a later analysis re-analyzed previously published TCR beta repertoires from several hundred donors and added high-resolution HLA genotyping. The study profiled the T cell repertoires of some 610 subjects by immunosequencing and related them to cytomegalovirus serostatus. High-throughput TCR immunosequencing, statistical association of individual TCRs with disease status, and machine learning were combined to predict cytomegalovirus infection status. An earlier analysis of several hundred of the donors used high-throughput TCR beta sequencing to judge whether each TCR beta V gene segment behaved as functional or pseudogenic. The aim of the study was to test whether cataloging public T cell receptors could identify signatures of past pathogen exposure. A separate validation cohort of over a hundred different subjects was used in addition to the 666-subject first cohort. Donor age, sex, ethnicity and CMV serostatus were collected together with the repertoire data. Genome-wide SNP genotypes for about 65% of the 666 donors were used in a later genetic analysis, which treated that subset as a discovery cohort. Five DR-DQ haplotypes were handled as single units for association and clustering because linkage in the cohort was strong.

Concerning this clone: This receptor's antigen is unknown. Per-base quality was not reported, and no clone a single base away is much larger than it.

On the study overall, not on this receptor specifically: In a later analysis, TCR association rates were found to vary across HLA loci, with the most associated TCRs seen for DRB1 alleles and the fewest for HLA-C alleles. A further reported finding was that TCR beta sequences accurately predicted the HLA-A and HLA-B alleles for most subjects in the first cohort. An association between a missense DCLRE1C variant and V-gene and J-gene trimming of TCR beta chains was found in a later genetic analysis and replicated in an independent cohort. A cluster of highly shared sequence variants was judged likely to represent a technical artifact of the sequencing pipeline. Most CMV-associated TCR beta chains appeared to be HLA-restricted in a later analysis, and the HLA associations seemed to be driven largely by CMV exposure. It was suggested by the authors that the approach could potentially be generalized to other disease states and immunological phenotypes. Assigning TCR associations to individual alleles was difficult when HLA alleles, especially DR and DQ, strongly co-occurred. Some IMGT-functional V segments, including TRBV6-2 and TRBV6-3, could not be distinguished by the 87-base-pair reads and were therefore excluded. The cohort was sequenced for TCR beta chains only, and without alpha or paired-chain data the features that could be detected were limited. The classifier was reported to diagnose cytomegalovirus status with high specificity and sensitivity in both the original and validation cohorts. Across donors, most TCR sequences were observed very rarely, whereas some public TCRs were present in many individuals. Sequencing depth was assumed to be roughly uniform across donors in the presence/absence analyses, though that assumption may not hold. A later analysis associated about 17,000 TCR beta sequences with specific HLA alleles at a false discovery rate of 0.05. The only immune exposure information available for the cohort was CMV serostatus. Correlated functional status among segregating V segments might reflect linkage disequilibrium, but an unknown experimental factor could not be ruled out. In vitro tests confirmed that a few of the cytomegalovirus-associated TCR beta chains recognize cytomegalovirus antigens. In an earlier analysis of 587 of the donors, most TCR beta V segments appeared in productive rearrangements about 87% or about 30% of the time, broadly matching IMGT annotations. Several of the top co-occurrence clusters appeared to be linked to parvovirus B19, influenza, CMV and Epstein-Barr virus, according to a later analysis. The study gave a list of 150 to 200 TCR beta chains associated with cytomegalovirus. A later analysis found that HLA-associated TCR beta chains were more clonally expanded and had lower generation probabilities than equally common non-associated chains. Seventeen rarely observed V segments, including chromosome 9 orphons, were excluded from the earlier analysis of a few hundred of the donors because counts were too low. In a later genetic analysis, fewer N-insertions in productive TCRs were reported among donors in an Asian-associated ancestry cluster than the approximately 670-donor mean. HLA typing was unavailable for some donors at each locus, so association tests used only the typed subset.

Library construction relied on the immunoSEQ multiplex PCR assay. For the multiplex PCR, a mixture combining 60 forward primers for TCR Vbeta segments and 13 reverse primers for TCR Jbeta segments was used. The CDR3 region of rearranged TCR beta genes was amplified from genomic DNA with a multiplex PCR assay. On the Illumina HiSeq System, the amplified TCR beta libraries were sequenced as 87-base-pair reads. In the source study's methods: In a later analysis, 77 million or so unique TCR beta chains were counted across the 666 repertoires, and around 10 million of these chains were shared by at least two donors. A nearest-neighbor algorithm error-corrected the raw reads and collapsed the reads into unique sequences, merging closely related sequences to remove PCR and sequencing errors. V, D and J gene segments were assigned by aligning CDR3 sequences to IMGT reference sequences. For a sequence to be retained, a match of at least six nucleotides was required to both a V gene segment and a J gene segment. A rearrangement counted as productive if the CDR3 had no stop codons and remained in frame with V and J, and every other rearrangement counted as non-productive. Following IMGT convention, CDR3 was defined as the stretch from the second conserved V-encoded cysteine up to the conserved J-encoded phenylalanine. Sequences without an unambiguous match to a single V gene segment were excluded from the earlier analysis of about 630 of the donors. In an earlier analysis of approximately 560 of the donors, a V segment was called functional when productive rearrangements were above 56.7%, and segregating when the standard deviation between donors exceeded 5%. A statistical classification framework was built for diagnosing cytomegalovirus status from the catalog of TCR beta chain sequences. In a later analysis, V and J genes were assigned by comparing TCR nucleotide sequences against IMGT/GENE-DB human TR gene sequences. Using the TCRdist pipeline, a later analysis assigned CDR3 sequences along with most-parsimonious VDJ recombination scenarios. A later analysis defined each TCR beta chain by its CDR3 amino acid sequence plus V-gene family, and excluded reads lacking a unique V-gene family. As a way to deal with suspected cross-contamination and a sequencing artifact, a later analysis dropped 450 to 600 nucleotide sequences that were highly shared and had low generation probability. In a later analysis, a clonal expansion index for each public chain was calculated from normalized within-repertoire ranks of inferred template counts. In a later analysis, generation probabilities were computed with a VDJ recombination model fitted to out-of-frame rearrangements, and the resulting probabilities were checked against IGoR. In a later analysis, TCR-TCR, TCR-HLA and TCR-CMV co-occurrence was scored with hypergeometric tests, and a repertoire-size bias correction was applied to TCR pairs. A later analysis estimated false discovery rates by permuting HLA or CMV assignments 20 times. In a later analysis, co-occurring TCRs were grouped with DBSCAN, and TCRdist sequence similarity was added when clustering was performed within HLA-allele-positive subsets. Co-occurrence clustering excluded repertoires with fewer than 30,000 or more than 120,000 public chains, plus five with anomalous nucleotide sharing. This is the immuneACCESS table as TCRdb keeps it, with only in-frame sequences that have V and J called. A part of the clones is gone; compared with another copy, unresolved V genes explain less than half, and the rest is unexplained. V, J and clone size are taken as reported in that table, and D and trimming were inferred from the DNA itself. This sample lists under 200,000 clones; approximately 82% were detected once. The ten largest clones represent 4% to 5.5% of the sample.

The cohort consisted of 670 or so healthy bone marrow donors. All cohort members were sampled while nominally healthy, although unrecorded immune exposures were likely present. The donor tested CMV seronegative and was one of the 352 seronegative cohort members. A peripheral blood sample was provided by each donor, and peripheral blood mononuclear cells were used for TCR beta sequencing. Genomic DNA was extracted from the blood cell samples with the Qiagen DNeasy Blood Extraction Kit. Looking up the germline V gene yields CDR1 SGHDT and CDR2 YYEEEE. At the junction V is shortened by 1 base and J by 6 bases, with 5 bases in between. Inclusive of the bounding cysteine and phenylalanine, the CDR3 is 12 residues long. Only the CDR3 DNA stays, 36 bases, in frame from base 1.

The sample comprised PBMCs. The chain is assembled from TRBV5-6 and TRBJ2-1; the D gene identity is not certain. The sequence was obtained from a male donor in good health and CMV-seronegative. The CDR3 protein: CASSLTSNEQFF. The sequenced DNA is TGTGCCAGCAGCTTGACTTCCAATGAGCAGTTCTTC. The CDR3 plus the reference TRBV5-6 and TRBJ2-1 genes for the other parts give the full variable domain: DAGVTQSPTHLIKTRGQQVTLRCSPKSGHDTVSWYQQALGQGPQFIFQYYEEEERQRGNFPDRFSGHQFPNYSSELNVNALLLGDSALYLCASSLTSNEQFFGPGTRLTVL.